Presented here are 3 T cell receptor beta chains from one specimen sequenced in a study of T cell clones after liver transplantation. TCRdb's table, derived via immunoSEQ multiplex PCR, lists solely in-frame clones and lacks some. The repertoire holds nearly 55,000 clones, 65% to 85% seen once, with roughly 8.1% in the top ten. The sample here was CD4+ T cells from blood, taken before liver transplant. These receptors all stem from a human donor who received a liver transplant.

This clone was seen a few times. V is TRBV19 and J is TRBJ1-1; 8 nucleotides align to TRBD1. V was clipped by 3 bases and J by 4 bases; unmatched bases: 4. Germline CDR1 LNHDA, CDR2 SQIVND (reference sequence). This CDR3 is built from 14 residues. The CDR3 sequence is CASSIPQGGTEAFF. The CDR3 bases are TGTGCCAGTAGTATCCCACAGGGGGGCACTGAAGCTTTCTTT.

V is TRBV5-6 and J is TRBJ2-2; D is ambiguous. Per the germline V gene, CDR1 is SGHDT and CDR2 is YYEEEE. This CDR3 is 16 amino acids long. V shed 2 bases and J shed 4 bases, with 15 bases lying between them. CDR3 residues: CASSFSYGRSTGELFF. The CDR3 DNA sequence: TGTGCCAGCAGCTTTTCGTACGGGCGGAGCACCGGGGAGCTGTTTTTT. Supplemented by reference TRBV5-6 and TRBJ2-2, the full variable domain reads DAGVTQSPTHLIKTRGQQVTLRCSPKSGHDTVSWYQQALGQGPQFIFQYYEEEERQRGNFPDRFSGHQFPNYSSELNVNALLLGDSALYLCASSFSYGRSTGELFFGEGSRLTVL.

The V call is TRBV2, the J call TRBJ1-5; a possible D gene is TRBD1 (6 bases). The CDR3 has 13 amino acids. The V end was cut by 6 bases, the J end by 6 bases, with 12 bases between. Germline loops: CDR1 SNHLY, CDR2 FYNNEI. The CDR3 DNA reads TGTGCCAGCAGCCCGGGGGGCGGTCAGCCCCAGCATTTT. It codes for CASSPGGGQPQHF.